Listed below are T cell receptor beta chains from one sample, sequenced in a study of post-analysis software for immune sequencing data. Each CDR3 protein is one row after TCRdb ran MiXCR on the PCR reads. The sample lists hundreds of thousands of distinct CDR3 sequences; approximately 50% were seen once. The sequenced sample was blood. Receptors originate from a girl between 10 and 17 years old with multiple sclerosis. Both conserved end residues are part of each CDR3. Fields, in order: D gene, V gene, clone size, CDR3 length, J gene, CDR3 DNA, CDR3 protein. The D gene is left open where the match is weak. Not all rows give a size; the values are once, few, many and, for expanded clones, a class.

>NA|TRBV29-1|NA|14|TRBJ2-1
TGCAGCGTTGTCGATCGGATTACCTACAATGAGCAGTTCTTC
CSVVDRITYNEQFF
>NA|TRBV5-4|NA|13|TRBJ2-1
TGTGCCAGCAGCTTGGAGACAGGCAATGAGCAGTTCTTC
CASSLETGNEQFF
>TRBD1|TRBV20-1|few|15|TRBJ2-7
TGCAGTGCTATCCCGGACAGGGGGCGCAGGAACGAGCAGTACTTC
CSAIPDRGRRNEQYF
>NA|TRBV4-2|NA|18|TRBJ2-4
TGTGCCAGCAGCCAAGAAACGGAGTTAGATCTAGCCAAAAACATTCAGTACTTC
CASSQETELDLAKNIQYF
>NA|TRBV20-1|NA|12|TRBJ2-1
TGCAGTGCTAGAGAAGGGGGGTTTGAGCAGTTCTTC
CSAREGGFEQFF
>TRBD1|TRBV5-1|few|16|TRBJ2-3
TGCGCCAGCAGCATAGGGACAGTCTCCCACCCAGATACGCAGTATTTT
CASSIGTVSHPDTQYF
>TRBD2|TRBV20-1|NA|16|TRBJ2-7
TGCAGTGCTAGGCCCCCCGAGCTAGCGGGAGTATACGAGCAGTACTTC
CSARPPELAGVYEQYF
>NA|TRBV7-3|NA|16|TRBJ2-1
TGTGCCAGCAGCTTAGGCGGGACGGCGGTATACAATGAGCAGTTCTTC
CASSLGGTAVYNEQFF
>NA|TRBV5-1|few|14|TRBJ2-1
TGCGCCAGCAGCTTGGGGGAACGGGTCGATGAGCAGTTCTTC
CASSLGERVDEQFF
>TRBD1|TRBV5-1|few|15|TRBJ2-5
TGCGCCAGCAGCTTCTGGGACAGGGGGCGAGAGACCCAGTACTTC
CASSFWDRGRETQYF
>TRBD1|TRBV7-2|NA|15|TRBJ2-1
TGTGCCAGCAGCTTATTCCGGGACAGGGGCAATGAGCAGTTCTTC
CASSLFRDRGNEQFF
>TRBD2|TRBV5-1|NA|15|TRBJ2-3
TGCGCCAGCAGTCGCGGGGGGGAGCCTACAGATACGCAGTATTTT
CASSRGGEPTDTQYF
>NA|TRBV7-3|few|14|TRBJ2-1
TGTGCCAGCAGCCCCATTGGGTTGGCGGATGAGCAGTTCTTC
CASSPIGLADEQFF
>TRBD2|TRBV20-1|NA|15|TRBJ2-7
TGCAGTGCTAGAGATCTCGGGACTAGCGGCTACGAGCAGTACTTC
CSARDLGTSGYEQYF
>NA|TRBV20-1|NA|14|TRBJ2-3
TGCAGTGTCCCGGGGAGAGGGTCGACAGATACGCAGTATTTT
CSVPGRGSTDTQYF
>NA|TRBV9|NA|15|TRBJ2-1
TGTGCCAGCAGCGTAGGTCCTCAGGGGTACAATGAGCAGTTCTTC
CASSVGPQGYNEQFF
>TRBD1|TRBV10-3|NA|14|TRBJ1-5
TGTGCCATCAGTCTTACAGGGGTGGATCAGCCCCAGCATTTT
CAISLTGVDQPQHF
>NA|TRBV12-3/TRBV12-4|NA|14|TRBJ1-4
TGTGCCAGTACCGCGGGTAACTGGGATGAAAAACTGTTTTTT
CASTAGNWDEKLFF
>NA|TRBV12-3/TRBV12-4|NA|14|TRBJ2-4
TGTGCCAGCAGCTGGGGGGGGCGACCCTCCGGGCAGTACTTC
CASSWGGRPSGQYF
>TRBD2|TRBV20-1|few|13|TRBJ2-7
TGCAGTGCTAGGGGGACTACCAACTACGAGCAGTACTTC
CSARGTTNYEQYF
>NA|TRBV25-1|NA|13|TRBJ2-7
TGTGCCAGCAGTGAAGGGGGTCGGATGGCCCAGTACTTC
CASSEGGRMAQYF
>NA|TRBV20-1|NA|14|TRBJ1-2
TGCAGTGCTAGAGATCTCGGAGGGAATCGTGGCTACACCTTC
CSARDLGGNRGYTF